This T cell receptor (beta chain) comes out of a study of T cell repertoires in cytomegalovirus infection. Study outcomes and limitations: Dominating the ex vivo response were HLA-C-restricted CMV-specific TCR beta clonotypes.

This clonotype was detected many times. The antigen remains unidentified. Via MiXCR, TCRdb re-called the reads, giving one row per CDR3 protein. The sample has over 200,000 distinct CDR3 sequences, around 15% seen once. The sequenced sample consisted of PBMCs. This receptor was identified in a human donor in good health (CMV status not recorded). Some clones in this sample may be carry-over from other donors' samples.

The CDR3 nucleotides are TGTGCCAGCAGCTTACGGAGCGGGATCCAAGAGACCCAGTACTTC. As protein: CASSLRSGIQETQYF. V gene TRBV7-2 combines with J gene TRBJ2-5; TRBD2 matches at 7 bases. This CDR3 is built from 15 residues. The V gene end was trimmed by 2 bases and the J gene end by 1 base; junction bases not matched to a gene: 4. Looked up from germline, CDR1 is SGHTA and CDR2 is FQGNSA. The complete variable domain, with remaining parts taken from reference TRBV7-2 and TRBJ2-5, reads GAGVSQSPSNKVTEKGKDVELRCDPISGHTALYWYRQSLGQGLEFLIYFQGNSAPDKSGLPSDRFSAERTGGSVSTLTIQRTQQEDSAVYLCASSLRSGIQETQYFGPGTRLLVL.